The 21 T cell receptor beta chains below all came from one sample that was sequenced in a study of beta chain features in type 1 diabetes. No cognate antigen is known for these TCRs. The sequenced template was cDNA made from the entire isolated RNA. Sequencing used immunoSEQ multiplex PCR; TCRdb keeps in-frame clones, though not all of them. The sample lists 600,000 to 700,000 clones; around an eighth were seen once. Study outcomes and limitations: Type 1 diabetes patients had moderately but significantly shorter TCRB CDR3s in all four CD4+ subsets.

Sequences were obtained from naive CD4+ T cells from blood. These receptors were taken from a young man with type 1 diabetes.

The V gene is TRBV6-6, the J gene TRBJ1-2; TRBD1 matches 7 bases. This CDR3 has 15 amino acids. J gave up 8 bases and V 2 bases, and 11 bases lay outside the gene matches. Germline lookup yields CDR1 MNHNY and CDR2 SVGAGI (reference sequence). In nucleotides, the CDR3 is TGTGCCAGCAGTTACGATGAGGAGGGGGCAGGCGGCTACACCTTC. The encoded protein is CASSYDEEGAGGYTF.

This clone showed up just a few times. V gene TRBV2 combines with J gene TRBJ1-5; D is ambiguous. The CDR3 runs 15 residues. The V end was cut by 3 bases, the J end by 5 bases, with 14 bases between. Germline V gene sequence: CDR1 SNHLY, CDR2 FYNNEI. The CDR3 DNA reads as TGTGCCAGCAGTGAGGACGTTGCGGGTCATCAGCCCCAGCATTTT. Amino acids: CASSEDVAGHQPQHF.

The genes are TRBV13 and TRBJ1-3; D uncertain. Germline loops: CDR1 PRHDT, CDR2 FYEKMQ (reference sequence). V was clipped by 3 bases and J by 8 bases, with 14 bases between them. This CDR3 region has 14 residues. In DNA, the CDR3 is TGTGCCAGCAGCTTCCCCGGACCCGGGGACACCATATATTTT. This sequence encodes CASSFPGPGDTIYF.

This clone was picked up a small number of times. This chain uses TRBV5-1 with TRBJ2-7; perhaps TRBD1 as D (6 bases). Trimming shortened V by 0 bases and J by 4 bases, and 8 bases separated the two germline ends. The CDR3 has 13 amino acids. Germline CDR1 SGHRS, CDR2 YFSETQ. This CDR3 reads CASSLEGEYEQYF. CDR3 nucleotide sequence: TGCGCCAGCAGCTTGGAGGGGGAGTACGAGCAGTACTTC. The full variable domain, with the rest looked up from reference TRBV5-1 and TRBJ2-7, is KAGVTQTPRYLIKTRGQQVTLSCSPISGHRSVSWYQQTPGQGLQFLFEYFSETQRNKGNFPGRFSGRQFSNSRSEMNVSTLELGDSALYLCASSLEGEYEQYFGPGTRLTVT.

This clone was counted only a few times. Sequence at one end of the junction differs from germline and may be a read error. The chain couples TRBV29-1 to TRBJ2-3, with a possible D match to TRBD2 (6 bases). This CDR3 has 15 residues. The V gene's germline CDR1 is SQVTM and CDR2 ANQGSEA. Here the CDR3 DNA reads TGCAGCGTTGACCCTAGCGCCCTACTAACAGACACGCAGTATTTT. Translating it yields CSVDPSALLTDTQYF.

The genes are TRBV2 and TRBJ2-5; unclear D gene. V was clipped by 1 base and J by 5 bases, with 11 bases between them. Looked up from germline, CDR1 is SNHLY and CDR2 is FYNNEI. This CDR3 region has 14 residues. The CDR3 sequence: CASSEVPGGETQYF. CDR3 in DNA: TGTGCCAGCAGTGAAGTACCAGGTGGGGAGACCCAGTACTTC.

V gene TRBV6-5 combines with J gene TRBJ2-7; possible D gene TRBD1, 6 bases. CDR1 MNHEY and CDR2 SVGAGI come from the germline V gene. The CDR3 has 15 residues. V was trimmed by 7 bases and J by 0 bases, leaving 16 bases between them. The CDR3 loop is CASNPRGLLSYEQYF. CDR3 DNA sequence: TGTGCCAGCAACCCCAGGGGCCTTCTCTCCTACGAGCAGTACTTC.

This rearrangement joins TRBV30 to TRBJ2-7, with D uncertain. CDR1 GTSNPN and CDR2 SVGIG come from the germline V gene (reference sequence). Trimming shortened V by 1 base and J by 1 base, and 5 bases separated the two germline ends. There are 12 residues in the CDR3. The CDR3 nucleotides read TGTGCCTGGAGTGCCCTTTCCTACGAGCAGTACTTC. Its protein is CAWSALSYEQYF.

This clone appeared a few times. Other DNA sequences within the sample encode an identical CDR3. The rearrangement joins TRBV30 to TRBJ1-2, with a weak D call TRBD1 (5 bases). Trimming stripped 0 bases from V and 3 bases from J, with 8 bases between. The CDR3 totals 13 residues. Germline loops: CDR1 GTSNPN, CDR2 SVGIG (reference sequence). In DNA, the CDR3 is TGTGCCTGGAGTGTCGGAGGGGACTATGGCTACACCTTC. Translating gives CAWSVGGDYGYTF.

This clone was counted a few times. The rearrangement uses TRBV20-1 and TRBJ2-3; D not resolved. V was pared by 3 bases and J by 6 bases, with 4 bases between. The CDR3 consists of 10 residues. Germline CDR1 DFQATT, CDR2 SNEGSKA (reference sequence). The CDR3 DNA is TGCAGTGCTAGTTTGGATACGCAGTATTTT. Translating it yields CSASLDTQYF.

The V gene is TRBV6-6, the J gene TRBJ1-1; D not certain. The ends were cut back, 6 bases at V and 1 base at J, with 15 bases in the middle. The germline gives CDR1 MNHNY, CDR2 SVGAGI (reference sequence). The CDR3 spans 15 residues. The CDR3 DNA is TGTGCCAGCAGGAACACCCGTGTGAGGAACACTGAAGCTTTCTTT. Translated: CASRNTRVRNTEAFF.

As concerns this clone: This same CDR3 is encoded by further DNA sequences in the sample. The chain joins TRBV5-1 to TRBJ2-5; D is possibly TRBD2 (5 bases). The CDR3 is 13 amino acids. The germline V and J ends were trimmed by 4 bases and 4 bases, with 11 bases remaining between them. Germline loops: CDR1 SGHRS, CDR2 YFSETQ. The CDR3 nucleotides are TGCGCCAGCAGCCTTGCCCGGGGAGAGACCCAGTACTTC. Its translation: CASSLARGETQYF.

This clone was found a few times. The rearrangement uses TRBV28 and TRBJ2-7; perhaps TRBD2 as D (6 bases). Germline-derived CDR1 and CDR2 are MDHEN and SYDVKM. Trimming stripped 6 bases from V and 7 bases from J, with 13 bases between. The CDR3 length is 12 residues. In DNA form, the CDR3 reads TGTGCCAGCAGCCTCGTCCGGGGGGAGCAGTACTTC. Translated, it gives CASSLVRGEQYF. The full variable domain, with the rest looked up from reference TRBV28 and TRBJ2-7, is DVKVTQSSRYLVKRTGEKVFLECVQDMDHENMFWYRQDPGLGLRLIYFSYDVKMKEKGDIPEGYSVSREKKERFSLILESASTNQTSMYLCASSLVRGEQYFGPGTRLTVT.

Concerning this clone itself: Other DNA sequences in this sample translate to the same CDR3. The V and J genes are TRBV30 and TRBJ2-7; TRBD1 aligns across 9 bases. The CDR3 spans 12 residues. Germline V CDR1 and CDR2: GTSNPN, SVGIG (reference sequence). The V and J ends lost 7 bases and 2 bases, in that order; junction bases with no gene match: 3. This chain's CDR3 is CASGTGPYEQYF. In DNA, the CDR3 is TGTGCCTCCGGGACAGGGCCCTACGAGCAGTACTTC. Filled out from reference TRBV30 and TRBJ2-7, the complete variable domain reads SQTIHQWPATLVQPVGSPLSLECTVEGTSNPNLYWYRQAAGRGLQLLFYSVGIGQISSEVPQNLSASRPQDRQFILSSKKLLLSDSGFYLCASGTGPYEQYFGPGTRLTVT.

This clone was detected only once. Within the sample, other DNA sequences also encode this same CDR3. The CDR3 region has the DNA TGCGCCAGCAGCCCTGGGACAGCTAGCACAGATACGCAGTATTTT. It yields the protein CASSPGTASTDTQYF. The chain employs TRBV5-1 and TRBJ2-3; the match to TRBD1 covers 7 bases. V shed 4 bases and J 0 bases; nucleotides not matched to a gene: 5. The CDR3 is 15 residues long. Germline loops: CDR1 SGHRS, CDR2 YFSETQ.

This clone was seen a few times. The J gene is TRBJ2-7, the V gene TRBV25-1; 7 nucleotides match TRBD1. Germline assignment: CDR1 MGHDK and CDR2 SYGVNS. The CDR3 has 15 amino acids. Unmatched junction bases numbered 7, after V lost 2 bases and J lost 3 bases. CDR3 sequence: CASSEAGGTRYEQYF. In DNA form, the CDR3 reads TGTGCCAGCAGTGAAGCAGGGGGTACGCGCTACGAGCAGTACTTC.

This clone was observed a few times. The chain links TRBV9 to TRBJ2-3, with TRBD1 matching 7 bases. J gave up 0 bases and V 0 bases, and 4 bases lay outside the gene matches. The germline gives CDR1 SGDLS, CDR2 YYNGEE. The CDR3 spans 16 residues. The DNA of the CDR3 is TGTGCCAGCAGCGTAGTACAGGGGTCTAGCACAGATACGCAGTATTTT. This encodes CASSVVQGSSTDTQYF. Complete variable domain (other parts from reference TRBV9 and TRBJ2-3): DSGVTQTPKHLITATGQRVTLRCSPRSGDLSVYWYQQSLDQGLQFLIQYYNGEERAKGNILERFSAQQFPDLHSELNLSSLELGDSALYFCASSVVQGSSTDTQYFGPGTRLTVL.

This chain uses TRBV9 with TRBJ1-2; TRBD1 aligns across 7 bases. CDR1 is SGDLS, CDR2 YYNGEE, per germline. The CDR3 has 14 residues. Trimming removed 0 bases from V and 4 bases from J; junction bases left unmatched: 3. In DNA form, the CDR3 reads TGTGCCAGCAGCGTAGAACAGGGGACCTATGGCTACACCTTC. Translating it yields CASSVEQGTYGYTF.

J is TRBJ1-5 and V is TRBV29-1; D perhaps matches TRBD1 (5 bases). The CDR3 contains 16 residues. V lost 4 bases to trimming and J lost 2 bases, with 18 bases between them. In germline, CDR1 is SQVTM, CDR2 ANQGSEA. The CDR3 nucleotides are TGCAGCGTTGCGGGAGACAGCCCCTGGGGCAATCAGCCCCAGCATTTT. It specifies CSVAGDSPWGNQPQHF. Filled out from reference TRBV29-1 and TRBJ1-5, the complete variable domain reads SAVISQKPSRDICQRGTSLTIQCQVDSQVTMMFWYRQQPGQSLTLIATANQGSEATYESGFVIDKFPISRPNLTFSTLTVSNMSPEDSSIYLCSVAGDSPWGNQPQHFGDGTRLSIL.

The table lists this clone with a few counts. The chain is built from TRBV6-1 and TRBJ1-6; the D is unclear. CDR1 and CDR2 from the germline V gene are MNHNS and SASEGT. The germline V and J ends were trimmed by 0 bases and 12 bases, with 9 bases remaining between them. The CDR3 loop spans 13 amino acids. The DNA for the CDR3 is TGTGCCAGCAGTGAAGCGAAGGAGCGACCCCTCCACTTT. Its translation: CASSEAKERPLHF.

The V and J genes are TRBV5-1 and TRBJ2-7, with 7 bases fitting TRBD1. Germline CDR1 SGHRS, CDR2 YFSETQ. The CDR3 sequence is 15 residues long. V was pared by 4 bases and J by 3 bases, with 10 bases of the junction left unmatched. As DNA, the CDR3 is TGCGCCAGCAGCCCCCAGCCTACAGGGGTCTACGAGCAGTACTTC. Translating it yields CASSPQPTGVYEQYF.